The 20 T cell receptor beta chains given below trace back to one sample, sequenced in a study of OX40 agonist ivuxolimab in advanced cancers. Here immunoSEQ multiplex PCR was the method, and the copy in TCRdb shows in-frame clones only, minus some. The data hold approximately 57,000 clones, with 80% to 90% observed a single time. Material: CD4+ or CD8+ T cells sorted from blood, obtained in a trial of the OX40 agonist ivuxolimab. The receptors derive from an adult with an advanced solid tumor such as melanoma, head and neck, liver or kidney cancer.

The V gene is TRBV6-5, the J gene TRBJ2-2; either TRBD1 or TRBD2 may supply D (5 bases each). Germline CDR1 MNHEY, CDR2 SVGAGI. CDR3 length equals 14 residues. V gave up 5 bases and J gave up 2 bases, with 9 bases separating them. DNA for the CDR3: TGTGCCAGCAGTCCGGGACCCAACACCGGGGAGCTGTTTTTT. Translated: CASSPGPNTGELFF.

The J gene is TRBJ1-5, the V gene TRBV5-8; no definite D call. Germline-derived CDR1 and CDR2 are SGHTS and YDEGEE. V shed 4 bases and J shed 2 bases, with 10 bases lying between them. This CDR3 region has 14 residues. The chain's CDR3 is CASSLWEGNQPQHF. The CDR3 region has the DNA TGTGCCAGCAGCCTCTGGGAGGGCAATCAGCCCCAGCATTTT.

This clone was recorded a few times. The chain uses TRBV30 and TRBJ1-5, with TRBD1 identical over 7 bases. The ends lost 0 bases at V and 5 bases at J; junction bases unmatched: 1. The CDR3 has 13 amino acids. In germline, CDR1 is GTSNPN, CDR2 SVGIG (reference sequence). The CDR3 reads CAWSVTGDQPQHF. The CDR3 DNA reads as TGTGCCTGGAGTGTAACAGGGGATCAGCCCCAGCATTTT.

This clone was detected once. The chain combines TRBV5-1 with TRBJ2-7, with D unresolved. The CDR3 covers 11 residues. The germline V gene has CDR1 SGHRS and CDR2 YFSETQ. Deletions cut 3 bases from V and 0 bases from J, with 1 base between. This chain's CDR3 is CASSSSYEQYF. The CDR3, as DNA: TGCGCCAGCAGCTCCTCCTACGAGCAGTACTTC.

The chain employs TRBV30 and TRBJ1-2, with D perhaps matching TRBD1 (6 bases). Per the germline V gene, CDR1 is GTSNPN and CDR2 is SVGIG (reference sequence). The CDR3 spans 12 residues. The V end was cut by 2 bases, the J end by 7 bases, with 11 bases between. In DNA form, the CDR3 reads TGTGCCTGGAGTCTGACAGGTTTTGGCTACACCTTC. Translated: CAWSLTGFGYTF.

The rearrangement uses TRBV10-3 and TRBJ2-2, with D tentatively TRBD1 or TRBD2 (5 bases each). Trimming shortened V by 6 bases and J by 4 bases, and 12 bases separated the two germline ends. This CDR3 comprises 14 residues. In germline, CDR1 is ENHRY, CDR2 SYGVKD. The CDR3 region has the DNA TGTGCCATCAGCCATGACGGGGCCACCGGGGAGCTGTTTTTT. This codes for CAISHDGATGELFF.

The CDR3 DNA sequence: TGCAGCGTTGCGGCCAATGCCCACTATGGCTACACCTTC. Its translation is CSVAANAHYGYTF. V usage is TRBV29-1 and J usage is TRBJ1-2, with D unclear. The CDR3 sequence is 13 residues long. The ends were cut back, 4 bases at V and 3 bases at J, with 12 bases in the middle. CDR1 and CDR2 (germline): SQVTM, ANQGSEA.

The rearrangement links TRBV28 to TRBJ1-1, with TRBD1 as a possible D gene (5 bases). This CDR3 has 13 amino acids. Germline CDR1 reads MDHEN; CDR2 reads SYDVKM. Trimming cost V 2 bases and J 2 bases, with 6 bases left between them. The CDR3 coding sequence is TGTGCCAGCAGTTTACAGGGTAACACTGAAGCTTTCTTT. Amino acids: CASSLQGNTEAFF.

This rearrangement joins TRBV28 to TRBJ1-1; no firm D call. Trimming shortened V by 5 bases and J by 2 bases, and 3 bases separated the two germline ends. The CDR3 extends over 11 amino acids. Germline CDR1 and CDR2: MDHEN and SYDVKM. CDR3 region: CASSINTEAFF. DNA of the CDR3: TGTGCCAGCAGTATAAACACTGAAGCTTTCTTT. The variable domain in full, completed from reference TRBV28 and TRBJ1-1, reads DVKVTQSSRYLVKRTGEKVFLECVQDMDHENMFWYRQDPGLGLRLIYFSYDVKMKEKGDIPEGYSVSREKKERFSLILESASTNQTSMYLCASSINTEAFFGQGTRLTVV.

The chain uses TRBV10-3 and TRBJ1-2; D may be TRBD1 (5 bases). The CDR3 spans 13 residues. Trimming removed 2 bases from V and 7 bases from J, with 11 bases in between. CDR1 is ENHRY and CDR2 is SYGVKD in the germline V gene. This chain's CDR3 is CAISEQGVGGYTF. The CDR3 nucleotides are TGTGCCATCAGTGAGCAGGGCGTAGGTGGCTACACCTTC.

The V call is TRBV7-8, the J call TRBJ1-5; D is ambiguous. The CDR3 is 13 residues long. Trimming left V 5 bases short and J 6 bases short, with 11 bases between. From germline, CDR1 is SGHVS and CDR2 FQNEAQ. This chain's CDR3 is CASSLDRGQPQHF. The CDR3 bases are TGTGCCAGCAGCCTAGACCGTGGTCAGCCCCAGCATTTT.

The chain carries TRBV29-1 and TRBJ1-1; 7 nucleotides match TRBD1. The CDR3 extends over 14 amino acids. V dropped 6 bases and J dropped 0; count of bases not matched to a gene: 7. Germline CDR1 is SQVTM and CDR2 is ANQGSEA. The CDR3 region has the DNA TGCAGCGTAGATACCGGGACAGTGAACACTGAAGCTTTCTTT. It specifies CSVDTGTVNTEAFF.

About this clone: The junction does not match germline at one end; this may be a read error. The J gene is TRBJ2-3, the V gene TRBV30; 7 bases line up with TRBD2. Germline CDR1 GTSNPN, CDR2 SVGIG (reference sequence). The CDR3 extends over 12 amino acids. The CDR3 coding sequence is TGTGCCTGGACCCCCGGACTAGGGTCCGGGCATTTT. Residues: CAWTPGLGSGHF.

The chain carries TRBV6-5 and TRBJ1-5; D perhaps matches TRBD1 (6 bases). Germline V gene data show CDR1 as MNHEY and CDR2 as SVGAGI. CDR3 length: 15 amino acids. V lost 6 bases and J lost 3, with 15 bases in between. DNA of the CDR3: TGTGCCAGCAGGGACGGGGGGGCTCTCAATCAGCCCCAGCATTTT. Its protein product is CASRDGGALNQPQHF.

V and J are TRBV7-9 and TRBJ2-6; TRBD1 agrees at 7 bases. CDR1 is SEHNR, CDR2 FQNEAQ, per germline (reference sequence). This CDR3 is built from 15 residues. J lost 1 base, V lost 5 bases, and 2 bases had no gene match. CDR3 bases: TGTGCCAGCAGCCCAGGGGGTTCTGGGGCCAACGTCCTGACTTTC. Amino acids: CASSPGGSGANVLTF.

This chain uses TRBV5-4 with TRBJ2-7; 11 bases line up with TRBD1. Germline V CDR1 and CDR2: SGHNT, YYREEE (reference sequence). J gave up 8 bases and V 4 bases, and 8 bases lay outside the gene matches. This CDR3 region has 14 residues. Here the CDR3 reads CASSHEDRGLKQYF. The CDR3 nucleotides read TGTGCCAGCAGCCACGAGGACAGGGGGCTTAAGCAGTACTTC.

The DNA of the CDR3 is TGCGCCAGCAGGACGGGAAGCTCTGGAAACACCATATATTTT. This codes for CASRTGSSGNTIYF. The chain joins TRBV5-1 to TRBJ1-3; D call uncertain. V lost 5 bases, J lost 0 bases, and 9 bases lay in between. Looked up from germline, CDR1 is SGHRS and CDR2 is YFSETQ. The CDR3 totals 14 residues. Looking up the rest from reference TRBV5-1 and TRBJ1-3 gives the full variable domain: KAGVTQTPRYLIKTRGQQVTLSCSPISGHRSVSWYQQTPGQGLQFLFEYFSETQRNKGNFPGRFSGRQFSNSRSEMNVSTLELGDSALYLCASRTGSSGNTIYFGEGSWLTVV.

The chain has TRBV4-1 and TRBJ2-6; a weak D match, TRBD1 (6 bases). This CDR3 has 18 amino acids. CDR1 is MGHRA and CDR2 is YSYEKL in the germline V gene. V was shortened by 3 bases and J by 2 bases, with 17 bases between the two germline ends. CDR3 sequence (DNA): TGCGCCAGCAGCCAGGATTTTGGACAGTACGCTGGGGCCAACGTCCTGACTTTC. This encodes CASSQDFGQYAGANVLTF.

CDR3 nucleotides: TGTGCCAGCAGTCTTTGGCAAGGCACAGATACGCAGTATTTT. This sequence encodes CASSLWQGTDTQYF. V gene TRBV7-9 combines with J gene TRBJ2-3; no definite D call. CDR3 length: 14 amino acids. V lost 6 bases to trimming and J lost 1 base, with 11 bases between them. Germline CDR1 reads SEHNR; CDR2 reads FQNEAQ (reference sequence).

The chain is built from TRBV10-1 and TRBJ1-1; D not resolved. Deletions cut 5 bases from V and 6 bases from J, with 13 bases between. The CDR3 contains 13 residues. Germline values: CDR1 WNHNN, CDR2 SYGVQD (reference sequence). This CDR3 is CASSIQRGAEAFF. Here the CDR3 DNA reads TGCGCCAGCAGTATCCAACGGGGAGCTGAAGCTTTCTTT.